Below, 9 T cell receptor beta chains from the same sample are listed, as sequenced in a study of T cell responses to AZD1222 COVID-19 vaccine (dated by TCRdb to 2020 to 2022). Libraries were made using the immunoSEQ multiplex PCR assay. This immuneACCESS table, as held by TCRdb, lists in-frame sequences with V and J called but not all clones. Of the missing ones, under half trace to an unresolved V gene in checked studies; the others have no known cause. The sample includes 65,000 to 100,000 clones, with 80% observed a single time. The top ten hold about 20% of the sample. In the paper's terms, the time point label means: baseline before first vaccination. Sequencing was performed on peripheral blood, taken on day 0 of AZD1222 vaccination. The receptors originated from an adult in good health.

This clone occurred a few times. The V and J genes are TRBV6-6 and TRBJ1-5; D possibly corresponds to TRBD1 (5 bases). Trimming took off 2 bases at V and 4 bases at J, with 12 bases between the two ends. Germline V lookup: CDR1 MNHNY, CDR2 SVGAGI (reference sequence). This CDR3 comprises 15 residues. CDR3 nucleotide sequence: TGTGCCAGCAGTTACCAGGGTCCGGGTAATCAGCCCCAGCATTTT. This translates into CASSYQGPGNQPQHF.

This clone occurred a few times. The V and J genes are TRBV6-6 and TRBJ1-1; no clear D gene. The V gene lost 6 bases and the J gene lost 5 bases, with 13 bases spanning the gap. This CDR3 contains 13 residues. The germline gives CDR1 MNHNY, CDR2 SVGAGI (reference sequence). CDR3 in DNA: TGTGCCAGCAGCCCCGCTATATGGACTGAAGCTTTCTTT. This translates into CASSPAIWTEAFF.

V and J are TRBV6-1 and TRBJ2-1, with D uncertain. Deletions cut 2 bases from V and 2 bases from J, with 10 bases between. The CDR3 sequence is 15 residues long. Per the germline V gene, CDR1 is MNHNS and CDR2 is SASEGT. The CDR3 DNA is TGTGCCAGCAGTGAACAGAACCTACCCTACAATGAGCAGTTCTTC. Its protein product is CASSEQNLPYNEQFF.

The chain carries TRBV14 and TRBJ2-7, with D uncertain. Germline V gene lookup returns CDR1 SGHDN and CDR2 FVKESK. Trimming stripped 4 bases from V and 1 base from J, with 8 bases between. CDR3 length: 13 residues. CDR3 in DNA: TGTGCCAGCAGCCGCGACATTTCCTACGAGCAGTACTTC. The encoded protein is CASSRDISYEQYF.

This clone was counted only a few times. This chain joins TRBV19 and TRBJ2-1, with D unresolved. Between the trimmed V and J ends, which lost 6 bases and 5 bases, there was a span of 11 bases. The CDR3 covers 13 residues. Per germline, CDR1 LNHDA and CDR2 SQIVND (reference sequence). As DNA, the CDR3 is TGTGCCAGTAGCGTTTCCTGGAACAATGAGCAGTTCTTC. Its protein product is CASSVSWNNEQFF.

The chain joins TRBV5-4 to TRBJ2-3, with D possibly being TRBD2 (7 bases). This CDR3 has 16 residues. CDR1 SGHNT and CDR2 YYREEE come from the germline V gene (reference sequence). With 5 bases removed from V and 1 base from J, the gap between germline ends came to 17 bases. CDR3 in amino acids: CASSSIGGVRTDTQYF. The CDR3 nucleotides are TGTGCCAGCAGTTCAATAGGGGGGGTCCGCACAGATACGCAGTATTTT.

V gene TRBV4-2 combines with J gene TRBJ1-3; D call uncertain. The CDR3 consists of 16 residues. From germline, CDR1 is LGHNA and CDR2 YNFKEQ. Trimming removed 2 bases at V and 0 bases at J, with 11 bases between. CDR3 sequence (DNA): TGTGCCAGCAGCCAAAGATTGACTGCCTCTGGAAACACCATATATTTT. Translated, it gives CASSQRLTASGNTIYF.

V is TRBV2 and J is TRBJ1-6; D possibly corresponds to TRBD1 (6 bases). The germline CDR1 and CDR2 sequences are SNHLY and FYNNEI. Trimming took 5 bases from V and 9 from J, leaving 14 bases between them. The CDR3 is 14 residues long. The CDR3 coding sequence is TGTGCCAGCAGTCTCCAGGGGTCAGCTTCACCCCTCCACTTT. It codes for CASSLQGSASPLHF.

V and J are TRBV18 and TRBJ2-4; the D is unclear. The V end was cut by 4 bases, the J end by 0 bases, with 10 bases between. CDR3 size: 15 residues. The germline V gene has CDR1 KGHSH and CDR2 LQKENI. This chain's CDR3 is CASSHLTEAKNIQYF. The CDR3 bases are TGTGCCAGCTCACACCTAACAGAAGCCAAAAACATTCAGTACTTC.